This T cell receptor beta chain was observed in a study of T cell responses to AZD1222 COVID-19 vaccine. Study-wide results and limits: Of spike-specific TCRs, nearly half reportedly target regions left unmutated in variants. Seropositivity was recorded at baseline in only six AZD1222 recipients.

Doses given second, at about 4 or about 12 weeks, were pooled. Libraries were prepared by immunoSEQ multiplex PCR; TCRdb keeps only in-frame clonotypes and omits some of them. In the table there are 100,000 to 150,000 clones, about nine tenths of which are singletons. Points on this clone: The antigen is unknown.

The clonotype originates from an adult who received the AZD1222 COVID-19 vaccine. This material consisted of peripheral blood, taken 28 days after the second AZD1222 dose.

The CDR3 here is CASRQGLASGSLYEQYF. CDR3 nucleotides: TGTGCCAGCAGACAGGGACTAGCTTCGGGGTCCCTCTACGAGCAGTACTTC. The chain links TRBV3-1 (or the pseudogene TRBV3-2) to TRBJ2-7, with 9 bases identical to TRBD2. V was clipped by 6 bases and J by 3 bases; unmatched bases: 15. This CDR3 has 17 amino acids. Germline loops: CDR1 LGHDT, CDR2 YNNKEL (reference sequence).